The rows below give T cell receptor beta chains drawn from one sample of a study of beta chain features in type 1 diabetes. The method was immunoSEQ multiplex PCR; TCRdb's version includes in-frame clones alone and lacks a portion of them. The table shows 250,000 to 300,000 clones, with roughly a quarter occurring only once. Sequenced sample: naive CD4+ T cells from blood. The receptors were sampled from a woman in her 30s with type 1 diabetes. CDR3s include the opening cysteine and the closing phenylalanine or tryptophan.

TRBV10-3	TRBJ2-3	CAISVSGTTDTQYF
TRBV11-2	TRBJ2-1	CASSLYRAGGAYNEQFF
TRBV5-1	TRBJ2-1	CASSSGAGRLQSSYNEQFF
TRBV7-9	TRBJ2-1	CASKPAGTTLYNEQFF
TRBV29-1	TRBJ1-4	CSASDQVGEKLFF
TRBV11-1	TRBJ1-1	CASSLARPNTEAFF
TRBV6-5	TRBJ2-2	CASRVAVTGELFF
TRBV7-3	TRBJ2-2	CASRRGNTGELFF
TRBV28	TRBJ2-1	CASSSGQSPGWEQFF
TRBV18	TRBJ2-2	CASSQGTGDTGELFF
TRBV7-9	TRBJ1-5	CASSPASGDGNQPQHF
TRBV29-1	TRBJ1-3	CSVTPNSGNTIYF
TRBV5-1	TRBJ2-7	CASSSTVLAYEQYF
TRBV28	TRBJ2-7	CVTGGYYEQYF
TRBV25-1	TRBJ2-7	CASSAGTSWGLEQYF
TRBV10-3	TRBJ1-1	CAIRVGTGNTEAFF
TRBV5-1	TRBJ2-5	CASSSGTGGSQETQYF
TRBV30	TRBJ2-3	CAWSVGLAMTDTQYF
TRBV28	TRBJ2-5	CASSTQGQETQYF
TRBV18	TRBJ1-1	CASSPGQTGRTEAFF
TRBV7-2	TRBJ1-1	CASSRAGRVEAFF
TRBV29-1	TRBJ2-3	CSAPRQGAADTQYF
TRBV5-4	TRBJ2-1	CASSPPGQGYYNEQFF
TRBV5-1	TRBJ2-3	CASSLSAASDTQYF
TRBV7-9	-	CASSLAPYEQYF
TRBV5-1	TRBJ2-3	CATSTSGSTDTQYF
TRBV6-6	TRBJ1-2	CASSTQGYGYTF
TRBV29-1	TRBJ1-1	CSVVRQGGGNTEAFF
TRBV6-5	TRBJ2-1	CASWDRGVGDNEQFF
TRBV28	TRBJ1-2	CASRPGGGYGYTF
TRBV30	TRBJ2-1	CAWSVPGLAGVSEQFF
TRBV7-9	TRBJ2-7	CASSFTKSLGIYSYEQYF
TRBV5-4	TRBJ1-2	CASSWTGEYGYTF
TRBV5-1	TRBJ2-5	CASSSGLAGGPVETQYF
TRBV30	TRBJ2-3	CAWKTVGTDTQYF
TRBV7-8	TRBJ2-4	CASSLGLSRGPKNIQYF
TRBV5-1	TRBJ1-1	CASSWDRPMNTEAFF
TRBV4-2	TRBJ1-1	CASSQAGSNTEAFF
TRBV19	TRBJ2-4	CASSTLDRGNIQYF
TRBV30	TRBJ2-5	CAWSVGTAGGGETQYF
TRBV30	TRBJ1-5	CAWSRSYRGNQPQHF
TRBV10-3	TRBJ1-1	CAISEPGGTEAFF
TRBV28	TRBJ2-7	CASRYDRGYEQYF
TRBV11-2	TRBJ2-7	CASSLDRDTSEQYF
TRBV6-1	TRBJ2-5	CASSARQGRETQYF
TRBV30	TRBJ1-2	CAWSTGTGVNYGYTF
TRBV28	TRBJ1-1	CASRLTGNTEAFF
TRBV30	TRBJ1-1	CAWLDRGHTEAFF
TRBV19	TRBJ1-4	CATGDSPQLNEKLFF
TRBV18	TRBJ2-3	CASSPTEDTQYF
TRBV18	TRBJ2-7	CASSRGEVDEQYF
TRBV6-6	TRBJ2-1	CASSTDRSSYNEQFF
TRBV9	TRBJ2-1	CASSFGGGNEQFF